This entry features one T cell receptor beta chain sequence. This record belongs to a study of blood T cell repertoires in COVID-19. Study at large: T cells, B-cell-depleted T cells, or PBMCs provided the cDNA or gDNA that served as material.

Some clones are missing from TCRdb's copy, which holds only in-frame ones; the method was immunoSEQ multiplex PCR. The sample shows about 270,000 clones, around 93% of them seen only once. The CDR3 has 14 residues. Germline-derived CDR1 and CDR2 are MNHEY and SMNVEV (reference sequence). V gave up 3 bases and J gave up 5 bases, with 14 bases separating them. Grouping used clinical history reported by participants in a survey and questionnaire. The chain employs TRBV27 and TRBJ2-7, with D tentatively TRBD2 (6 bases). The source of this sequence is a man in his forties who had been exposed to COVID-19. Input material: PBMCs or T cells enriched from blood (not recorded which). The CDR3 coding sequence is TGTGCCAGCAGTTTGGGCGGAGGGCGCCACGAGCAGTACTTC. Its protein product is CASSLGGGRHEQYF.